The rows below give T cell receptor beta chains drawn from one sample of a study of blood T cell repertoires in COVID-19. Some clones are missing from TCRdb's copy, which holds only in-frame ones; the method was immunoSEQ multiplex PCR. The sample shows tens of thousands of clones, 65% to 80% of them seen only once. Sequenced input: peripheral blood. The origin of the receptors is a human donor in a cohort sampled during active COVID-19. Both conserved end residues are part of each CDR3. The order of the fields is CDR3 DNA, CDR3 protein, V gene, D gene, J gene, clone size. D genes are given only for firm matches. A clone size is listed for some rows: how often the clone was seen (once, few, many), or a class if it is expanded.

DNA: TGCAGTGCTAGTGGACAACGAAGAGATACGCAGTATTTT
CDR3: CSASGQRRDTQYF
V: TRBV20-1
D: .
J: TRBJ2-3
size: .

DNA: TGCAGCTGGGGACAGGGTCGGACTGGGGTCACAGATACGCAGTATTTT
CDR3: CSWGQGRTGVTDTQYF
V: TRBV29-1
D: TRBD1
J: TRBJ2-3
size: .

DNA: TGTGCCAGCAGCTTGGCTCAGCGCGGGACAGATACGCAGTATTTT
CDR3: CASSLAQRGTDTQYF
V: TRBV5-4
D: .
J: TRBJ2-3
size: .

DNA: TGTGCCAGCTCACCACTTCAGGGTCGAGAAAAACTGTTTTTT
CDR3: CASSPLQGREKLFF
V: TRBV18
D: .
J: TRBJ1-4
size: .

DNA: TGTGCCTGGAGCGGAGGGACCTACGAGCAGTACTTC
CDR3: CAWSGGTYEQYF
V: TRBV30
D: .
J: TRBJ2-7
size: .

DNA: TGTGCCAGTTTAGCCGAGCAGTACTTC
CDR3: CASLAEQYF
V: TRBV19
D: .
J: TRBJ2-7
size: .

DNA: TGCGCCAGCAGCCATCTCGTAGCGGGAACACAAGAGACCCAGTACTTC
CDR3: CASSHLVAGTQETQYF
V: TRBV4-1
D: TRBD2
J: TRBJ2-5
size: few

DNA: TGTGCCAGCAGCTTAGGACCACAGGGATCTGGAAACACCATATATTTT
CDR3: CASSLGPQGSGNTIYF
V: TRBV7-2
D: .
J: TRBJ1-3
size: .

DNA: TGCGCCAGCAGTCTAGCGGGAGGGCTTTACGAGCAGTACTTC
CDR3: CASSLAGGLYEQYF
V: TRBV4-3
D: TRBD2
J: TRBJ2-7
size: .

DNA: TGTGCCAGCAGGACAGGGCTAACTGAAGCTTTCTTT
CDR3: CASRTGLTEAFF
V: TRBV28
D: TRBD1
J: TRBJ1-1
size: .

DNA: TGTGCCAGCAGCCCCTCGGGTACCGGGGAGCTGTTTTTT
CDR3: CASSPSGTGELFF
V: TRBV7-3
D: .
J: TRBJ2-2
size: .

DNA: TGTGCCAGCAGCCAAATGACGGGTACTGAAGCTTTCTTT
CDR3: CASSQMTGTEAFF
V: TRBV6-2/TRBV6-3
D: .
J: TRBJ1-1
size: .

DNA: TGTGCCAGCAGTGAATGGGGCCCAGGCTATGGCTACACCTTC
CDR3: CASSEWGPGYGYTF
V: TRBV6-1
D: .
J: TRBJ1-2
size: .

DNA: TGCAGTGCTAGTCCTAGCGGGAGGGATACGCAGTATTTT
CDR3: CSASPSGRDTQYF
V: TRBV20-1
D: TRBD2
J: TRBJ2-3
size: .

DNA: TGTGCCAGCAGTGACACAGGGGACACCGGGGAGCTGTTTTTT
CDR3: CASSDTGDTGELFF
V: TRBV6-4
D: TRBD1
J: TRBJ2-2
size: .

DNA: TGCGCCAGCAGCCAAGATTCGGGTCCCGAGCAGTTCTTC
CDR3: CASSQDSGPEQFF
V: TRBV4-3
D: .
J: TRBJ2-1
size: .

DNA: TGTGCCAGCAGCCCGGGACAGGGCGGAGGCGCCGGGGAGCTGTTTTTT
CDR3: CASSPGQGGGAGELFF
V: TRBV5-4
D: TRBD1
J: TRBJ2-2
size: .

DNA: TGTGCCAGCAGTTTATCCGGGGATCAGCCCCAGCATTTT
CDR3: CASSLSGDQPQHF
V: TRBV12-3/TRBV12-4
D: .
J: TRBJ1-5
size: .

DNA: TGTGCCAGCAGCTTAGTGGGCCCCCTGGAGACCCAGTACTTC
CDR3: CASSLVGPLETQYF
V: TRBV11-2
D: .
J: TRBJ2-5
size: .

DNA: TGTGCCAGCAGCTTCGGACAGGGAGGCATGGAGACCCAGTACTTC
CDR3: CASSFGQGGMETQYF
V: TRBV13
D: TRBD1
J: TRBJ2-5
size: few

DNA: TGTGCCAGCAGCCAACTAGCGGGAGGGTCGGAGACCCAGTACTTC
CDR3: CASSQLAGGSETQYF
V: TRBV28
D: TRBD2
J: TRBJ2-5
size: .

DNA: TGTGCCAGCAGTTCCGACAGGGGCCGATCCTACGAGCAGTACTTC
CDR3: CASSSDRGRSYEQYF
V: TRBV28
D: TRBD1
J: TRBJ2-7
size: .

DNA: TGCGCCAGCAGTGAGGTGGGGCAGGGGAACACTGAAGCTTTCTTT
CDR3: CASSEVGQGNTEAFF
V: TRBV10-2
D: .
J: TRBJ1-1
size: .

DNA: TGTGCCAGCAGCACAAGGACTAGCGGGGGCCAAGAGACCCAGTACTTC
CDR3: CASSTRTSGGQETQYF
V: TRBV5-4
D: TRBD2
J: TRBJ2-5
size: .

DNA: TGTGCCAGCAGTTTAATCGGCGGGAGGTATGGCTACACCTTC
CDR3: CASSLIGGRYGYTF
V: TRBV28
D: .
J: TRBJ1-2
size: .

DNA: TGTGCCAGCAGCCCAAGGCAGGGGTCCCAAGAGACCCAGTACTTC
CDR3: CASSPRQGSQETQYF
V: TRBV3-1/TRBV3-2
D: .
J: TRBJ2-5
size: .

DNA: TGTGCCAGCAGCCCCCCCAACTCAGAGACCCAGTACTTC
CDR3: CASSPPNSETQYF
V: TRBV7-3
D: .
J: TRBJ2-5
size: .

DNA: TGTGCCAGCAGCTTTGGGAGGATGACTGAAGCTTTCTTT
CDR3: CASSFGRMTEAFF
V: TRBV7-9
D: .
J: TRBJ1-1
size: .

DNA: TGTGCCAGCAGAACAGGGGGGGAACAAGAGACCCAGTACTTC
CDR3: CASRTGGEQETQYF
V: TRBV28
D: .
J: TRBJ2-5
size: .

DNA: TGTGCCAGCAGCCCAAGGTCCAGCGGGGGTAACAATGAGCAGTTCTTC
CDR3: CASSPRSSGGNNEQFF
V: TRBV3-1/TRBV3-2
D: TRBD2
J: TRBJ2-1
size: .

DNA: TGTGCCAGCAGCACCACGGGACTAGCGGGAGTCGATGAGCAGTTCTTC
CDR3: CASSTTGLAGVDEQFF
V: TRBV7-8
D: TRBD2
J: TRBJ2-1
size: .

DNA: TGTGCCAGCTACGGGAGAATGGAGACCCAGTACTTC
CDR3: CASYGRMETQYF
V: TRBV6-5
D: .
J: TRBJ2-5
size: .

DNA: TGTGCCAGCAGTCTTACAGATACGCAGTATTTT
CDR3: CASSLTDTQYF
V: TRBV11-2
D: .
J: TRBJ2-3
size: .

DNA: TGTGCCAGCACTCCAGTTGAAGCTTTCTTT
CDR3: CASTPVEAFF
V: TRBV7-9
D: .
J: TRBJ1-1
size: .

DNA: TGTGCCAGCCGGGGGGAGGCACGCCAAGAGACCCAGTACTTC
CDR3: CASRGEARQETQYF
V: TRBV27
D: TRBD2
J: TRBJ2-5
size: .

DNA: TGCGCCAGCAGTCCCTGCTTCACAGGCCACTATGGCTACACCTTC
CDR3: CASSPCFTGHYGYTF
V: TRBV23-1
D: .
J: TRBJ1-2
size: few

DNA: TGTGCCAGCAGCTTGGACAGGGCCGGTCAGCCCCAGCATTTT
CDR3: CASSLDRAGQPQHF
V: TRBV5-4
D: .
J: TRBJ1-5
size: .

DNA: TGTGCCAGCAGTTACTCGAGGTCCCCCCGGAGGGCTTTCTTT
CDR3: CASSYSRSPRRAFF
V: TRBV6-5
D: .
J: TRBJ1-1
size: .

DNA: TGTGCCAGCACCCCTGGGACTAGCGGGAGGCGAGGTGAGCAGTTCTTC
CDR3: CASTPGTSGRRGEQFF
V: TRBV2
D: TRBD2
J: TRBJ2-1
size: .

DNA: TGTGCCAGCAGTTACGTCCAATACAATGAGCAGTTCTTC
CDR3: CASSYVQYNEQFF
V: TRBV6-5
D: .
J: TRBJ2-1
size: .

DNA: TGTGCCAGCAACCCGGAGGGTACGGGATGGAATGAGCAGTTCTTC
CDR3: CASNPEGTGWNEQFF
V: TRBV5-8
D: .
J: TRBJ2-1
size: .

DNA: TGTGCCAGCAGGACAGGGTCTAGTGCCGGGGAGCTGTTTTTT
CDR3: CASRTGSSAGELFF
V: TRBV6-5
D: TRBD1
J: TRBJ2-2
size: .

DNA: TGTGCCAGCAGCAGTCAGCTAGCAGATACGCAGTATTTT
CDR3: CASSSQLADTQYF
V: TRBV28
D: .
J: TRBJ2-3
size: .

DNA: TGTGCCAGCAGTATCCAGGGGAATCAGCCCCAGCATTTT
CDR3: CASSIQGNQPQHF
V: TRBV27
D: .
J: TRBJ1-5
size: .

DNA: TGTGCCAGCAGCTTAGATAACAGGGGCGAGCAGTACTTC
CDR3: CASSLDNRGEQYF
V: TRBV7-8
D: TRBD1
J: TRBJ2-7
size: .

DNA: TGTGCCAGCAGCGTAGCACCAGGGGGAAGCAATCAGCCCCAGCATTTT
CDR3: CASSVAPGGSNQPQHF
V: TRBV9
D: TRBD1
J: TRBJ1-5
size: .

DNA: TGTGCCAGCAGCTTAGCGGGACTTGACAATGAGCAGTTCTTC
CDR3: CASSLAGLDNEQFF
V: TRBV7-2
D: .
J: TRBJ2-1
size: .

DNA: TGTGCCATCAGTGTCGGGACAGGGGTAGCAGATACGCAGTATTTT
CDR3: CAISVGTGVADTQYF
V: TRBV10-3
D: TRBD1
J: TRBJ2-3
size: .